These T cell receptor beta chains were read from a single sample in a study of T cell changes during pregnancy in multiple sclerosis. Method: immunoSEQ multiplex PCR; TCRdb's copy keeps in-frame clones and lacks some. Here the sample spans 71,000 or so clones, approximately 94% being singletons. The input for sequencing was peripheral blood, taken in the third trimester of pregnancy. All receptors derive from a female donor with multiple sclerosis, enrolled in a pregnancy study. Each CDR3 is given without its conserved first and last residue. Fields, in order: CDR3 length, D gene, V gene, CDR3 protein. The D gene is left open where the match is weak.

length: 11
D: TRBD1
V: TRBV30
CDR3: AWKTGGTYEQY

length: 14
D: NA
V: TRBV5-6
CDR3: ASSLSPRGSGNTIY

length: 13
D: NA
V: TRBV28
CDR3: ASNGLGASNEKLF

length: 14
D: TRBD1
V: TRBV6-5
CDR3: ASSSGGKYLYNEQF

length: 9
D: NA
V: TRBV5-6
CDR3: ASSWRTEAF

length: 13
D: TRBD2
V: TRBV2
CDR3: ASSEGSGRVNEQF

length: 12
D: NA
V: TRBV4-1
CDR3: ASSQDSTGVGYT

length: 14
D: TRBD1
V: TRBV28
CDR3: ASSSARGSSLGEQF

length: 14
D: TRBD1
V: TRBV13
CDR3: ASSNRGTGTGNTIY

length: 14
D: NA
V: TRBV7-9
CDR3: ASSPTGHLGYYEQY

length: 12
D: TRBD1
V: TRBV5-1
CDR3: ASSSGTASYEQY

length: 15
D: TRBD1
V: TRBV23-1
CDR3: ASSPKPPGTVFDEQY

length: 12
D: NA
V: TRBV25-1
CDR3: ASSGTDMSYGYT

length: 13
D: NA
V: TRBV6-5
CDR3: TSSSGRGVVYGYT

length: 11
D: NA
V: TRBV10-3
CDR3: AISDQGYYGYT

length: 12
D: NA
V: TRBV7-6
CDR3: ASSSPTDPETQY

length: 13
D: NA
V: TRBV27
CDR3: ASSPRAGRDYGYT

length: 13
D: NA
V: TRBV15
CDR3: ATSTVAGYKYEQY

length: 12
D: NA
V: TRBV7-3
CDR3: ASSLTGGDTEAF

length: 14
D: NA
V: TRBV19
CDR3: ASSLGPGAGANVLT

length: 10
D: NA
V: TRBV7-9
CDR3: ASSLTGSGEY

length: 13
D: TRBD2
V: TRBV4-1
CDR3: ASSQGLASYNEQF

length: 14
D: TRBD2
V: TRBV7-7
CDR3: ASSSTLRLAGETQY

length: 16
D: TRBD2
V: TRBV12-5
CDR3: ASGFTGTSKSSYNEQF

length: 12
D: NA
V: TRBV2
CDR3: ASSEGTSNQPQH

length: 12
D: NA
V: TRBV30
CDR3: AWKTTGQNTEAF

length: 13
D: NA
V: TRBV6-5
CDR3: ASSYSWQANYGYT

length: 12
D: NA
V: TRBV29-1
CDR3: SAATRQETDTQY

length: 14
D: NA
V: TRBV6-6
CDR3: ASSYPGSRTLTEAF

length: 13
D: NA
V: TRBV4-1
CDR3: ASSLELTVDTEAF

length: 15
D: NA
V: TRBV5-1
CDR3: ASSLLVTGLGMETQY

length: 11
D: TRBD1
V: TRBV28
CDR3: ASSLEQGHEQY

length: 10
D: NA
V: TRBV18
CDR3: ASSDWFPEAF

length: 13
D: TRBD1
V: TRBV5-4
CDR3: ASSLGTGGSYEQY

length: 13
D: NA
V: TRBV7-9
CDR3: ASSLDPGHYYEQY

length: 15
D: TRBD2
V: TRBV5-4
CDR3: ASSSTHGTSEYNEQF

length: 8
D: NA
V: TRBV30
CDR3: ALSFAEAF

length: 13
D: TRBD2
V: TRBV4-3
CDR3: ASSQPSGSFYEQY

length: 14
D: NA
V: TRBV6-1
CDR3: ASSEGLGGYQETQY

length: 12
D: TRBD2
V: TRBV5-1
CDR3: ASSATSGTDTQY

length: 11
D: NA
V: TRBV19
CDR3: ASSGSFGETQY

length: 15
D: TRBD2
V: TRBV19
CDR3: ASSIIGASGSSYEQY

length: 12
D: NA
V: TRBV30
CDR3: AWEGGGGANVLT

length: 11
D: NA
V: TRBV29-1
CDR3: SVVRGGRTEAF

length: 13
D: TRBD2
V: TRBV6-4
CDR3: ASSKLAGDTGELF

length: 11
D: TRBD1
V: TRBV2
CDR3: ASSPTGVYEQY

length: 11
D: NA
V: TRBV30
CDR3: AWRENRDTEAF

length: 11
D: NA
V: TRBV6-4
CDR3: ASSDSSNTEAF

length: 14
D: NA
V: TRBV5-4
CDR3: ASSLGPRSYNSPLH

length: 13
D: TRBD2
V: TRBV19
CDR3: ASSLAGGRVNEQF

length: 14
D: NA
V: TRBV11-2
CDR3: ASSSLLGRGPETQY

length: 12
D: TRBD1
V: TRBV19
CDR3: ASEDRGRSYEQY

length: 14
D: NA
V: TRBV11-2
CDR3: ASSLEGDTDTGELF

length: 13
D: NA
V: TRBV10-3
CDR3: AISDGQDSNQPQH